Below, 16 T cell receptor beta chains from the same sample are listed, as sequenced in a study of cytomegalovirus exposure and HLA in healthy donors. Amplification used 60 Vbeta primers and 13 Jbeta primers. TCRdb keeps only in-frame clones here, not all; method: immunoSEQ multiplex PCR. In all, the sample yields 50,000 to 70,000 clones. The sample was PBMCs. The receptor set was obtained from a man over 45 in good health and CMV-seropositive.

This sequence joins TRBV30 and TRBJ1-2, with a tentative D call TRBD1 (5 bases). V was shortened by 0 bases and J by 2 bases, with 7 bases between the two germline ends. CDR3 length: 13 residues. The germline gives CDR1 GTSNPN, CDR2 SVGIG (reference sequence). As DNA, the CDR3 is TGTGCCTGGAGTGTCGACAGAAACTATGGCTACACCTTC. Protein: CAWSVDRNYGYTF.

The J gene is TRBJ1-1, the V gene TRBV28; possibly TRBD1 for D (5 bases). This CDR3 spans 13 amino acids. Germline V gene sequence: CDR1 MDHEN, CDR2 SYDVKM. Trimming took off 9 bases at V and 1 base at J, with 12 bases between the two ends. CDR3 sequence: CASTSQGNTEAFF. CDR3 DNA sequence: TGTGCCAGTACCTCTCAGGGGAACACTGAAGCTTTCTTT.

The CDR3 DNA sequence: TGTGCCAGCAGCCGACTAGCGGGGGGAATGACAGATACGCAGTATTTT. It is translated as CASSRLAGGMTDTQYF. The rearrangement joins TRBV4-2 to TRBJ2-3; 13 nucleotides line up with TRBD2. Germline CDR1 reads LGHNA; CDR2 reads YNFKEQ. The CDR3 is 16 amino acids. The trim removed 4 bases at V and 3 bases at J, leaving 4 bases unmatched.

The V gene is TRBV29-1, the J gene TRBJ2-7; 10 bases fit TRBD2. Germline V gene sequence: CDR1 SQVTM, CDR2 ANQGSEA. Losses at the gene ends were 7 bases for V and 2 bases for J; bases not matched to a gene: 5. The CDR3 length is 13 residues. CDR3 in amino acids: CSASGGGTYEQYF. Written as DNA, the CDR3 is TGCAGCGCGAGCGGGGGGGGGACCTACGAGCAGTACTTC.

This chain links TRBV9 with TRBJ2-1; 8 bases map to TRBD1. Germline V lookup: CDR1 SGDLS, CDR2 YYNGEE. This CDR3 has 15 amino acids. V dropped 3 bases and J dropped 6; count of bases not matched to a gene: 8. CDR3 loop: CASSAHGTGVNEQFF. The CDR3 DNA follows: TGTGCCAGCAGCGCTCACGGGACAGGAGTCAATGAGCAGTTCTTC.

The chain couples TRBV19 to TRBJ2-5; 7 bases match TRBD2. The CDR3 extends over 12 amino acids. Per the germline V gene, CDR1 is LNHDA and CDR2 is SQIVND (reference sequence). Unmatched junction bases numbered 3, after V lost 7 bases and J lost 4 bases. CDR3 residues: CASTSGGETQYF. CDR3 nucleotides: TGTGCCAGTACCTCGGGGGGAGAGACCCAGTACTTC.

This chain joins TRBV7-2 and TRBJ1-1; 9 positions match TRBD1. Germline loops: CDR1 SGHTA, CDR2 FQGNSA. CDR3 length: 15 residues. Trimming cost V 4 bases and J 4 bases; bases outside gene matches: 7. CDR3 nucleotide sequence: TGTGCCAGCAGCTCCTGGGACAGGGAAGGCACTGAAGCTTTCTTT. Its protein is CASSSWDREGTEAFF.

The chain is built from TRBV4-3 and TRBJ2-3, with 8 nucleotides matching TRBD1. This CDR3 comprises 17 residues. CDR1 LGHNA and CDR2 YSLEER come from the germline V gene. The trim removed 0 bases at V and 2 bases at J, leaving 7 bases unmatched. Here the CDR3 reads CASSQEAGQGATDTQYF. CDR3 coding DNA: TGCGCCAGCAGCCAAGAAGCCGGACAGGGTGCCACAGATACGCAGTATTTT.

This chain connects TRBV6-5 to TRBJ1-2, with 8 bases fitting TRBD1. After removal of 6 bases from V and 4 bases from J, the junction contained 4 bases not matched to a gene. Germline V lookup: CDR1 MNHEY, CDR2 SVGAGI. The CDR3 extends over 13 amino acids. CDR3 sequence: CASRPGQGYGYTF. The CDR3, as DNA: TGTGCCAGCAGACCTGGACAGGGCTATGGCTACACCTTC.

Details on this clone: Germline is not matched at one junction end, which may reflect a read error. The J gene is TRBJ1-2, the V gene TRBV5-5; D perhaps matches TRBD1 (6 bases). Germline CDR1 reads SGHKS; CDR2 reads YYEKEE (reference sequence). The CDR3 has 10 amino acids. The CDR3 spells CASSLEDRDF. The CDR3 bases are TGTGCCAGCAGCTTGGAGGACAGAGACTTC.

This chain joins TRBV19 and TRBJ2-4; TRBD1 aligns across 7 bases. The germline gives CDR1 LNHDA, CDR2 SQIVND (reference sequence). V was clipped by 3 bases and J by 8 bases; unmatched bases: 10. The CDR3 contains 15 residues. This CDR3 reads CASSILPQGKYIQYF. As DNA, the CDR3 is TGTGCCAGTAGTATTTTGCCACAGGGGAAATACATTCAGTACTTC.

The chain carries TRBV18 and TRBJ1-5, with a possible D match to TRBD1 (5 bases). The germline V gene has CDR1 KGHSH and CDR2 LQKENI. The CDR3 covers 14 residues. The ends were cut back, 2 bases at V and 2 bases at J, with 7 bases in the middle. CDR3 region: CASSPAGGNQPQHF. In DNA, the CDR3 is TGTGCCAGCTCACCAGCGGGGGGCAATCAGCCCCAGCATTTT.

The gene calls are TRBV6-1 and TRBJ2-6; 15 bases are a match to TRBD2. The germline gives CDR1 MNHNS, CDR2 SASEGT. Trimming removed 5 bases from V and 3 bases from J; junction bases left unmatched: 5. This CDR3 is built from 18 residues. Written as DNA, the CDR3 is TGTGCCAGCAGTCAAGGACTAGCGGGAGGGGGTGGGGCCAACGTCCTGACTTTC. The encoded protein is CASSQGLAGGGGANVLTF.

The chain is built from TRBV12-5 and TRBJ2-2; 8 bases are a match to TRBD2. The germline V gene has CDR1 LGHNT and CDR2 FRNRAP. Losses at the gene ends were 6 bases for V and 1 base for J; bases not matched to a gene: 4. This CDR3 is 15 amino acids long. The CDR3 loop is CASGLGGGNTGELFF. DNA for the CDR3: TGTGCTAGTGGCCTCGGGGGGGGGAACACCGGGGAGCTGTTTTTT.

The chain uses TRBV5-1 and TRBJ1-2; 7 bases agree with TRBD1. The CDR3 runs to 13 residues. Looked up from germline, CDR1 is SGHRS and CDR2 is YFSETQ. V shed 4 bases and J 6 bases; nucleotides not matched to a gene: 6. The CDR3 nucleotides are TGCGCCAGCAGCCGGGACAGACTTGATGGCTACACCTTC. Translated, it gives CASSRDRLDGYTF.

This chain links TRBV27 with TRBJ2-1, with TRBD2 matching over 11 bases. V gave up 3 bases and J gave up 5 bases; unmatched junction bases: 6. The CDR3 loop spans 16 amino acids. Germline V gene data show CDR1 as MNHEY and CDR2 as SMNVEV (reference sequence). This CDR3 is CASSFGSGGANNEQFF. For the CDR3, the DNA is TGTGCCAGCAGTTTTGGTAGCGGGGGGGCAAACAATGAGCAGTTCTTC.